The 7 T cell receptor beta chains given below trace back to one sample, sequenced in a study of blood T cell repertoires in COVID-19. Assay: immunoSEQ multiplex PCR; the TCRdb copy retains only in-frame clones and omits some. The repertoire holds some 400,000 clones, with more than 70% as singletons. The material sequenced was peripheral blood. These receptors came from a woman aged 25 to 45 with COVID-19, enrolled during active disease.

V gene TRBV6-4 combines with J gene TRBJ1-5, with D possibly matching TRBD1 (5 bases). Trimming left V 5 bases short and J 4 bases short, with 9 bases between. CDR1 is MRHNA, CDR2 SNTAGT, per germline. CDR3 length equals 13 residues. The CDR3 nucleotides read TGTGCCAGCAGTCTTGACAGAAATCAGCCCCAGCATTTT. This encodes CASSLDRNQPQHF.

This chain links TRBV28 with TRBJ2-7; tentative D call: TRBD2 (5 bases). This CDR3 region has 14 residues. Germline CDR1 reads MDHEN; CDR2 reads SYDVKM. V dropped 1 base and J dropped 6 bases, with 13 bases sitting between them. The CDR3 DNA sequence: TGTGCCAGCAGTTTATCCCCTAGGGAGTTCGAGCAGTACTTC. This gives the protein CASSLSPREFEQYF.

V gene TRBV18 combines with J gene TRBJ1-1, with 12 positions matching TRBD1. Germline V gives CDR1 KGHSH, CDR2 LQKENI. The ends lost 3 bases at V and 1 base at J; junction bases unmatched: 9. The CDR3 is made up of 18 amino acids. The DNA for the CDR3 is TGTGCCAGCTCACCTGGCCCGGGGACAGGGGGCGCGAACACTGAAGCTTTCTTT. As protein: CASSPGPGTGGANTEAFF.

This chain links TRBV5-1 with TRBJ2-7; 9 positions agree with TRBD2. This CDR3 spans 14 amino acids. CDR1 SGHRS and CDR2 YFSETQ come from the germline V gene. V was clipped by 4 bases and J by 6 bases; unmatched bases: 8. DNA of the CDR3: TGCGCCAGCAGCCCGGGACTAGCCGGGAGCGAGCAGTACTTC. Translating gives CASSPGLAGSEQYF.

The V and J genes are TRBV5-1 and TRBJ1-5, with TRBD1 matching 12 bases. The V gene end was trimmed by 4 bases and the J gene end by 7 bases; junction bases not matched to a gene: 6. Germline loops: CDR1 SGHRS, CDR2 YFSETQ. CDR3 length equals 15 residues. CDR3 in DNA: TGCGCCAGCAGCATAGGGACAGGGGGCGGGCAGCCCCAGCATTTT. It yields the protein CASSIGTGGGQPQHF.

This rearrangement joins TRBV5-1 to TRBJ2-5; 8 bases are shared with TRBD1. V lost 0 bases to trimming and J lost 9 bases; unmatched junction nucleotides: 7. The CDR3 has 14 amino acids. Germline V CDR1 and CDR2: SGHRS, YFSETQ. The CDR3, as DNA: TGCGCCAGCAGCTTGGACGGACAGGGTGGGCCCCAGTACTTC. Residues: CASSLDGQGGPQYF.

This chain uses TRBV7-6 with TRBJ2-7; 11 bases line up with TRBD2. Germline CDR1 and CDR2: SGHVS and FNYEAQ. V gave up 3 bases and J gave up 2 bases; unmatched junction bases: 9. CDR3 length: 17 residues. The CDR3 sequence is CASSFLSGRAETYEQYF. DNA for the CDR3: TGTGCCAGCAGCTTCCTTAGCGGGAGGGCCGAAACCTACGAGCAGTACTTC.